This TCR beta chain was recovered during a study of graft-versus-host responses after intestinal transplantation. Germline V gene lookup returns CDR1 SGHTA and CDR2 FQGNSA. This CDR3 contains 14 residues. V was cut by 0 bases and J by 4 bases, with 10 bases left in between. Some clones are missing from TCRdb's copy, which holds only in-frame ones; the method was immunoSEQ multiplex PCR. This table has approximately 21,000 clones, 56% appearing once. Co-plated with approximately 200,000 CFSE-labeled responder cells were approximately 200,000 irradiated, violet-dye-labeled stimulator cells. V and J are TRBV7-2 and TRBJ2-7; the D gene is possibly TRBD2 (6 bases). Sequencing was performed on alloreactive CD4+ T cells from a mixed lymphocyte reaction culture, taken before intestinal transplant. Subset in this sample: CFSE-low proliferating T cells sorted from roughly six-day pre-transplant mixed lymphocyte reaction (GvH or HvG direction). The receptor was derived from a human patient who received an intestinal transplant. As DNA, the CDR3 is TGTGCCAGCAGCTTAGCCGGGACTGGTTACGAGCAGTACTTC. Amino acids: CASSLAGTGYEQYF.